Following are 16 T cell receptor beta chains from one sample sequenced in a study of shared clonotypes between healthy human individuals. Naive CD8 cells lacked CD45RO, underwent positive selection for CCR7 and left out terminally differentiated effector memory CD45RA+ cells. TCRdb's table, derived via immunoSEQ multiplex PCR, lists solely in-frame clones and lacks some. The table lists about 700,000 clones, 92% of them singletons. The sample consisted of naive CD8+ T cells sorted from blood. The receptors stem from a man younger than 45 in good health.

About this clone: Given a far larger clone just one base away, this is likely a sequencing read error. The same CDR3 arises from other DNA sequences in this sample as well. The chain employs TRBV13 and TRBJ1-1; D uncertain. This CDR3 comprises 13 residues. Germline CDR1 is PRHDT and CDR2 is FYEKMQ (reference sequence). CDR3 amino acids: CASSPQRNTEAFF. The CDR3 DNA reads TGCGCCAGCAGCCCCCAACGGAACACTGAAGCTTTCTTT. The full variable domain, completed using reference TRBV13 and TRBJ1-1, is AAGVIQSPRHLIKEKRETATLKCYPIPRHDTVYWYQQGPGQDPQFLISFYEKMQSDKGSIPDRFSAQQFSDYHSELNMSSLELGDSALYFCASSPQRNTEAFFGQGTRLTVV.

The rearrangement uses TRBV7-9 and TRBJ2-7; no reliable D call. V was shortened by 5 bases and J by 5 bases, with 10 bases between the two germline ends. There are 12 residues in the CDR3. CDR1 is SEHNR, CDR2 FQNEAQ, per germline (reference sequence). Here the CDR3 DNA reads TGTGCCAGCAGCACCGGCGGTGACGAGCAGTACTTC. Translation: CASSTGGDEQYF.

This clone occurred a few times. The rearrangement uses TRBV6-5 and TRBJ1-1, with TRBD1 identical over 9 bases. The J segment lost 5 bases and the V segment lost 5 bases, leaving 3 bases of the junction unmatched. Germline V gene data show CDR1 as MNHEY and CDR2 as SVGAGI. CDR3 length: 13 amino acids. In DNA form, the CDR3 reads TGTGCCAGCAGTCCCGGGACAGGGACTGAAGCTTTCTTT. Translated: CASSPGTGTEAFF.

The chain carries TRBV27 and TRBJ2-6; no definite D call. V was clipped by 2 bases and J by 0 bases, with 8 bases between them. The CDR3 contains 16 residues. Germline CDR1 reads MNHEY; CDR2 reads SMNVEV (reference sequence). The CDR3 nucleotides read TGTGCCAGCAGTTTAGGTCGGACCTCTGGGGCCAACGTCCTGACTTTC. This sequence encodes CASSLGRTSGANVLTF.

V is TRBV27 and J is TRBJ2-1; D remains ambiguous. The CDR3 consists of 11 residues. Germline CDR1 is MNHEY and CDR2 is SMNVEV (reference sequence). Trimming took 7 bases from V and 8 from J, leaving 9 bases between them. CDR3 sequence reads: CASTLNDEQFF. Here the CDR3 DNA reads TGTGCCAGCACCCTTAACGATGAGCAGTTCTTC.

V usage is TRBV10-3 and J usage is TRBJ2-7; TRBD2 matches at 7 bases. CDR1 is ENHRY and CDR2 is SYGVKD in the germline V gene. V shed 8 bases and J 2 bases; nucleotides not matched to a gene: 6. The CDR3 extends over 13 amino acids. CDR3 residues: CAIGGGAPYEQYF. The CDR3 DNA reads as TGTGCCATCGGGGGAGGGGCTCCCTACGAGCAGTACTTC.

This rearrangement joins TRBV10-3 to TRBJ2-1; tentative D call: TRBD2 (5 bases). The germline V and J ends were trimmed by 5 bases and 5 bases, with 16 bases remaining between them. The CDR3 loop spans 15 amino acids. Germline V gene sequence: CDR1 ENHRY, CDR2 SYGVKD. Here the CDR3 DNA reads TGTGCCATCAGTTCTGAGTTGGCGGGCCACAATGAGCAGTTCTTC. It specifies CAISSELAGHNEQFF.

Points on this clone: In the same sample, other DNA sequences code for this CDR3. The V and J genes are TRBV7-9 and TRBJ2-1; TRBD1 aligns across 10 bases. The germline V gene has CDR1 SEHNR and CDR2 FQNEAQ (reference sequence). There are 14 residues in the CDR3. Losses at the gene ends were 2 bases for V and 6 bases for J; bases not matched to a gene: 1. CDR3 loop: CASSLRDRGNEQFF. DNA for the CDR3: TGTGCCAGCAGCTTACGGGACAGGGGCAATGAGCAGTTCTTC. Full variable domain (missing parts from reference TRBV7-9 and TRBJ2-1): DTGVSQNPRHKITKRGQNVTFRCDPISEHNRLYWYRQTLGQGPEFLTYFQNEAQLEKSRLLSDRFSAERPKGSFSTLEIQRTEQGDSAMYLCASSLRDRGNEQFFGPGTRLTVL.

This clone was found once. CDR3 loop: CASSLDSAGRAYNEQFF. As DNA, the CDR3 is TGTGCCAGCAGTTTGGATTCGGCGGGCCGAGCCTACAATGAGCAGTTCTTC. The chain couples TRBV27 to TRBJ2-1; tentative D call: TRBD2 (5 bases). The V end lost 3 bases, the J end lost 2 bases, and 17 bases lay between the germline ends. The germline V gene has CDR1 MNHEY and CDR2 SMNVEV (reference sequence). CDR3 size: 17 residues.

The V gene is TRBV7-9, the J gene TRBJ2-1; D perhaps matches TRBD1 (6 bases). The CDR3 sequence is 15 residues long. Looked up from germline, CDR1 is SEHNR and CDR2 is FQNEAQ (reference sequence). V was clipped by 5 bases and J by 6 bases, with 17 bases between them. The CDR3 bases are TGTGCCAGCAGCGAAGTAGGACAGCCCGGCAATGAGCAGTTCTTC. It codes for CASSEVGQPGNEQFF.

The CDR3 DNA reads as TGTGCCAGCAGTCTGTACAGGGAAGTAAATCAGCCCCAGCATTTT. This codes for CASSLYREVNQPQHF. The V call is TRBV27, the J call TRBJ1-5; tentative D call: TRBD1 (6 bases). The ends were cut back, 5 bases at V and 4 bases at J, with 15 bases in the middle. Germline-derived CDR1 and CDR2 are MNHEY and SMNVEV (reference sequence). The CDR3 is 15 amino acids.

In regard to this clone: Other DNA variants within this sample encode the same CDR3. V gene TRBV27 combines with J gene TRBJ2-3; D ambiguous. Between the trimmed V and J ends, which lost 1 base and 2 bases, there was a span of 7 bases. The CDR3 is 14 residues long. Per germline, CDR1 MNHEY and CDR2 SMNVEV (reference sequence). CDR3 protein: CASSLLGPTDTQYF. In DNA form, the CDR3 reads TGTGCCAGCAGTTTATTAGGACCCACAGATACGCAGTATTTT.

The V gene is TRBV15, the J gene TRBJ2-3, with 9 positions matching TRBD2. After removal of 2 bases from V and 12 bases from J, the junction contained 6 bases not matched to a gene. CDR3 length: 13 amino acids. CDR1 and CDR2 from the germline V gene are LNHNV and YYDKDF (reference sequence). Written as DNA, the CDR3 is TGTGCCACCAGCAGACCACTAGCGGGCCCCCAGTATTTT. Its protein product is CATSRPLAGPQYF.

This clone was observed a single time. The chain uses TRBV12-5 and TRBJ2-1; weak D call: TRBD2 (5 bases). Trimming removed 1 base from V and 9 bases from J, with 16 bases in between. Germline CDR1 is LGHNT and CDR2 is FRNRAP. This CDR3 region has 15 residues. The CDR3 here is CASGLAISDGSEQFF. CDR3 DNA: TGTGCTAGTGGTTTGGCGATTAGCGATGGGTCTGAGCAGTTCTTC. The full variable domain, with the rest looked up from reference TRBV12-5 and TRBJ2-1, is DARVTQTPRHKVTEMGQEVTMRCQPILGHNTVFWYRQTMMQGLELLAYFRNRAPLDDSGMPKDRFSAEMPDATLATLKIQPSEPRDSAVYFCASGLAISDGSEQFFGPGTRLTVL.

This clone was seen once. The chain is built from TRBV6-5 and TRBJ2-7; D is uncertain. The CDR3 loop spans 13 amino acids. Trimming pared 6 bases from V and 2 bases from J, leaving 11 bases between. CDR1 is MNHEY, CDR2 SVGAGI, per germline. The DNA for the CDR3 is TGTGCCAGCAGCGACGACGTCCCCTACGAGCAGTACTTC. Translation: CASSDDVPYEQYF.

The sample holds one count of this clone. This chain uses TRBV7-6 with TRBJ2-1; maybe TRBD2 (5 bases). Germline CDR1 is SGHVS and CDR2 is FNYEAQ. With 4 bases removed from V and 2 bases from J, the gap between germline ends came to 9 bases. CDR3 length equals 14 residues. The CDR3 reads CASSSDLTYNEQFF. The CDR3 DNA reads TGTGCCAGCAGCTCGGACTTAACCTACAATGAGCAGTTCTTC.